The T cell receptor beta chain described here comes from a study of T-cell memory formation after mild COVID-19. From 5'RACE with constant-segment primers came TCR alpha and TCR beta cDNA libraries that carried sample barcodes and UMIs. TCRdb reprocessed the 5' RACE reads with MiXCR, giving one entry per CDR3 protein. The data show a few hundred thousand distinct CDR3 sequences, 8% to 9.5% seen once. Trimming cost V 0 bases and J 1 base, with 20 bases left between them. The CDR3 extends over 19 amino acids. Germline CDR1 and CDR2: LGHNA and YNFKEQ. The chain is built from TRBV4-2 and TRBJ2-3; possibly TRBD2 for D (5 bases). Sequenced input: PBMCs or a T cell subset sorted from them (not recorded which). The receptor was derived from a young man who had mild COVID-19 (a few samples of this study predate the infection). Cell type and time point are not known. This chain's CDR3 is CASSQDSGGRFDRTDTQYF. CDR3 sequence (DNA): TGTGCCAGCAGCCAAGATTCCGGAGGCCGATTCGACCGCACAGATACGCAGTATTTT.